This is a list of T cell receptor beta chains from one sample in a study of shared clonotypes between healthy human individuals. Clones were read by immunoSEQ multiplex PCR, and TCRdb kept only the in-frame ones, dropping some. The table shows some 2.4 million clones, with 93% occurring only once. The sequencing input was naive CD4+ T cells from PBMCs. The receptors were gathered from a man aged 18 to 30 in good health. Some clones in this sample may be carry-over from other donors' samples. Each CDR3 is given with its conserved first and last residue. The D gene is left open where the match is weak. Clone size is stated in some rows and not others, as once, few, many or a class when expanded.

V: TRBV2; J: TRBJ1-5; size: -; D: TRBD1; DNA: TGTGCCAGCAGTCGACAGGGGGCACGTCAGCCCCAGCATTTT; CDR3: CASSRQGARQPQHF
V: TRBV18; J: TRBJ2-1; size: -; D: TRBD2; DNA: TGTGCCAGCTCATCAACCATACTAGCGGACTCTTACAATGAGCAGTTCTTC; CDR3: CASSSTILADSYNEQFF
V: TRBV18; J: TRBJ2-1; size: -; D: TRBD1; DNA: TGTGCCAGCTCACCACGTGCAGGGGGCGCGAATGAGCAGTTCTTC; CDR3: CASSPRAGGANEQFF
V: TRBV9; J: TRBJ2-5; size: -; D: TRBD2; DNA: TGTGCCAGCAGCGACCTGACTAGCGGCGCCTTCGGGACCCAGTACTTC; CDR3: CASSDLTSGAFGTQYF
V: TRBV9; J: TRBJ2-5; size: -; D: -; DNA: TGTGCCAGCAGCCCCGGGGCTAGCAAGGCGGAGACCCAGTACTTC; CDR3: CASSPGASKAETQYF
V: TRBV30; J: TRBJ1-2; size: -; D: TRBD1; DNA: TGTGCCTGGACAGGGGGCATTGCTAACTATGGCTACACCTTC; CDR3: CAWTGGIANYGYTF
V: TRBV28; J: TRBJ1-1; size: -; D: TRBD1; DNA: TGTGCCAGCGGGTTTCTCGGGACAGGATACACTGAAGCTTTCTTT; CDR3: CASGFLGTGYTEAFF
V: TRBV9; J: TRBJ2-2; size: -; D: -; DNA: TGTGCCAGCAGCGCCCAACCGACAGTGAACACCGGGGAGCTGTTTTTT; CDR3: CASSAQPTVNTGELFF
V: TRBV30; J: TRBJ1-1; size: -; D: -; DNA: TGTGCCTGGAAATCCAGACCCTTCGGGGAAGCTTTCTTT; CDR3: CAWKSRPFGEAFF
V: TRBV27; J: TRBJ2-3; size: -; D: -; DNA: TGTGCCAGCAGGGACACTCCTAGGGATACGCAGTATTTT; CDR3: CASRDTPRDTQYF
V: TRBV28; J: TRBJ2-1; size: -; D: TRBD2; DNA: TGTGCCAGCAGTACCAGGACTAGCGGGACCTTGTTTTACAATGAGCAGTTCTTC; CDR3: CASSTRTSGTLFYNEQFF
V: TRBV27; J: TRBJ1-5; size: few; D: -; DNA: TGTGCCAGCAGTTTGTTCCCGACTCAGCCCCAGCATTTT; CDR3: CASSLFPTQPQHF
V: TRBV27; J: TRBJ1-1; size: -; D: -; DNA: TGTGCCAGCAGTACCCGGACAGTAAACACTGAAGCTTTCTTT; CDR3: CASSTRTVNTEAFF
V: TRBV5-4; J: TRBJ2-7; size: -; D: TRBD1; DNA: TGTGCCAGCAGCAGACCAGACAGGGCTGGCGAGCAGTACTTC; CDR3: CASSRPDRAGEQYF
V: TRBV5-1; J: TRBJ1-1; size: -; D: -; DNA: TGCGCCAGCAGCTACGGACCGGGAGCTGAAGCTTTCTTT; CDR3: CASSYGPGAEAFF
V: TRBV6-1; J: TRBJ1-4; size: -; D: -; DNA: TGTGCCAGCAGTGAAGCAACGGGGTCAACTAATGAAAAACTGTTTTTT; CDR3: CASSEATGSTNEKLFF
V: TRBV30; J: TRBJ1-1; size: -; D: -; DNA: TGTGCCTGGAGTAATACAGGGCGCACTGAAGCTTTCTTT; CDR3: CAWSNTGRTEAFF
V: TRBV9; J: TRBJ2-2; size: -; D: -; DNA: TGTGCCAGCAGCGTGACCAACACCGGGGAGCTGTTTTTT; CDR3: CASSVTNTGELFF
V: TRBV4-1; J: TRBJ1-4; size: -; D: -; DNA: TGCGCCAGCAGCCGCCGGCGGGCTGTGACTAATGAAAAACTGTTTTTT; CDR3: CASSRRRAVTNEKLFF
V: TRBV6-1; J: TRBJ2-7; size: -; D: -; DNA: TGTGCCAGCAGTCTTTACGAGCAGTACTTC; CDR3: CASSLYEQYF
V: TRBV7-9; J: TRBJ2-1; size: few; D: -; DNA: TGTGCCACAGTGATCGGGCCCTCCTACAATGAGCAGTTCTTC; CDR3: CATVIGPSYNEQFF
V: TRBV2; J: TRBJ1-1; size: -; D: TRBD1; DNA: TGTGCCAGCACTCTTCTAGGACAGGGAGGCACTGAAGCTTTCTTT; CDR3: CASTLLGQGGTEAFF
V: TRBV19; J: TRBJ2-7; size: -; D: TRBD2; DNA: TGTGCCAGTAGTATAGCGGGGACGGGAGGCTACGAGCAGTACTTC; CDR3: CASSIAGTGGYEQYF
V: TRBV11-2; J: TRBJ2-1; size: -; D: TRBD1; DNA: TGTGCCAGCAGCTTCGGGACAGGGGACTACAATGAGCAGTTCTTC; CDR3: CASSFGTGDYNEQFF
V: TRBV5-1; J: TRBJ1-6; size: -; D: TRBD1; DNA: TGCGCCAGCAGCGGGGGACAGGGGAATAATTCACCCCTCCACTTT; CDR3: CASSGGQGNNSPLHF
V: TRBV11-2; J: TRBJ2-1; size: -; D: -; DNA: TGTGCCAGCAGCTTAAGTGGCGATGAGCAGTTCTTC; CDR3: CASSLSGDEQFF
V: TRBV14; J: TRBJ2-5; size: -; D: -; DNA: TGTGCCAGCAGCCCTCTCGGCGGGTACCAAGAGACCCAGTACTTC; CDR3: CASSPLGGYQETQYF
V: TRBV19; J: TRBJ1-2; size: -; D: -; DNA: TGTGCCAGTAGTACGGAGCAGGGCCGAGGCTACACCTTC; CDR3: CASSTEQGRGYTF
V: TRBV28; J: TRBJ2-7; size: once; D: -; DNA: TGTGCCAGCAGTTTATATCAGGGGAAAGGGCAGTACTTC; CDR3: CASSLYQGKGQYF
V: TRBV5-1; J: TRBJ2-7; size: -; D: TRBD1; DNA: TGCGCCAGCAGCTGGACAGGGGCGTACGAGCAGTACTTC; CDR3: CASSWTGAYEQYF